A selection of T cell receptor beta chains follows, all from one sample in a study of STAT5B mutations in CD4+ large granular lymphocyte leukemia. The data were produced by immunoSEQ multiplex PCR, yet TCRdb's version contains in-frame clones alone and is incomplete. The sample yields fewer than 25,000 clones, roughly 82% seen once. The material sequenced was CD4+ T cells from blood buffy coats. The source of these receptors is a human donor in good health. Both conserved end residues are part of each CDR3. Each record gives: D gene, V gene, J gene, CDR3 protein. D genes are given only for firm matches.

d_gene: TRBD2; v_gene: TRBV25-1; j_gene: TRBJ2-3; CDR3aa: CASSASGGPTDTQYF
d_gene: -; v_gene: TRBV4-2; j_gene: TRBJ1-6; CDR3aa: CASSQDWGQNSPLHF
d_gene: TRBD1; v_gene: TRBV18; j_gene: TRBJ1-2; CDR3aa: CASSPVTGGVGYTF
d_gene: -; v_gene: TRBV6-4; j_gene: TRBJ2-7; CDR3aa: CASSEGESPGPRYEQYF
d_gene: -; v_gene: TRBV15; j_gene: TRBJ2-3; CDR3aa: CATSSGHSTDTQYF
d_gene: -; v_gene: TRBV19; j_gene: TRBJ2-7; CDR3aa: CASSITAGSYEQYF
d_gene: -; v_gene: TRBV2; j_gene: TRBJ1-6; CDR3aa: CASSDEAHWPNSPLHF
d_gene: -; v_gene: TRBV7-9; j_gene: TRBJ2-3; CDR3aa: CASSLMPGRTDTQYF
d_gene: TRBD2; v_gene: TRBV6-4; j_gene: TRBJ2-1; CDR3aa: CASSDQGLAGGEQFF
d_gene: -; v_gene: TRBV20-1; j_gene: TRBJ2-1; CDR3aa: CSASLRHEQFF
d_gene: -; v_gene: TRBV4-2; j_gene: TRBJ1-4; CDR3aa: CASSQAAGRNEKLFF
d_gene: -; v_gene: TRBV19; j_gene: TRBJ1-1; CDR3aa: CASSLLGGRLNTEAFF
d_gene: -; v_gene: TRBV7-6; j_gene: TRBJ2-3; CDR3aa: CASSLNLRDTQYF
d_gene: -; v_gene: TRBV10-3; j_gene: TRBJ2-1; CDR3aa: CAISTGTLDEQFF
d_gene: -; v_gene: TRBV21-1; j_gene: TRBJ2-5; CDR3aa: CASSKFVEETQYF
d_gene: -; v_gene: TRBV4-2; j_gene: TRBJ2-7; CDR3aa: CASSRGSGGDGEQYF
d_gene: -; v_gene: TRBV6-4; j_gene: TRBJ2-1; CDR3aa: CASSDSGGGPYNEQFF
d_gene: -; v_gene: TRBV30; j_gene: TRBJ2-1; CDR3aa: CAWSAGTHYNEQFF
d_gene: TRBD1; v_gene: TRBV30; j_gene: TRBJ1-2; CDR3aa: CAWSVKTTGGANGYTF
d_gene: TRBD1; v_gene: TRBV7-3; j_gene: TRBJ2-2; CDR3aa: CASSLTGQGSTGELFF
d_gene: TRBD1; v_gene: TRBV29-1; j_gene: TRBJ2-4; CDR3aa: CSVDGGQKNIQYF
d_gene: -; v_gene: TRBV20-1; j_gene: TRBJ1-1; CDR3aa: CSARDGVEAFF
d_gene: TRBD1; v_gene: TRBV28; j_gene: TRBJ2-2; CDR3aa: CASNRDRGSLNTGELFF
d_gene: -; v_gene: TRBV6-1; j_gene: TRBJ2-3; CDR3aa: CASRDGRTDTQYF
d_gene: TRBD2; v_gene: TRBV7-3; j_gene: TRBJ2-7; CDR3aa: CASSLTRSSGPYEQYF
d_gene: -; v_gene: TRBV5-8; j_gene: TRBJ2-5; CDR3aa: CASSLGFAGLAPKETQYF
d_gene: -; v_gene: TRBV18; j_gene: TRBJ2-3; CDR3aa: CASSPGLADTQYF
d_gene: -; v_gene: TRBV11-3; j_gene: TRBJ2-3; CDR3aa: CASSLGLSDTQYF
d_gene: TRBD2; v_gene: TRBV13; j_gene: TRBJ2-7; CDR3aa: CASRRSGGAWEQYF
d_gene: -; v_gene: TRBV23-1; j_gene: TRBJ2-2; CDR3aa: CASKTLRPTGELFF
d_gene: -; v_gene: TRBV4-3; j_gene: TRBJ1-4; CDR3aa: CASSQDVGGWDEKLFF
d_gene: -; v_gene: TRBV11-2; j_gene: TRBJ1-2; CDR3aa: CASSLLGRNYGYTF
d_gene: TRBD1; v_gene: TRBV30; j_gene: TRBJ1-1; CDR3aa: CTLTRQGARTEAFF
d_gene: -; v_gene: TRBV5-6; j_gene: TRBJ1-2; CDR3aa: CASSRDRRANYGYTF
d_gene: TRBD2; v_gene: TRBV5-1; j_gene: TRBJ2-2; CDR3aa: CASRAGGPTGELFF
d_gene: TRBD1; v_gene: TRBV19; j_gene: TRBJ1-5; CDR3aa: CASSADRVDQPQHF
d_gene: TRBD1; v_gene: TRBV5-1; j_gene: TRBJ2-3; CDR3aa: CASSLDGTGVSYF
d_gene: -; v_gene: TRBV27; j_gene: TRBJ2-1; CDR3aa: CASSLNLASYNEQFF
d_gene: TRBD2; v_gene: TRBV7-9; j_gene: TRBJ2-1; CDR3aa: CASSPPPGRDRSYNEQFF
d_gene: TRBD2; v_gene: TRBV5-4; j_gene: TRBJ2-1; CDR3aa: CASSTSSGDEQFF
d_gene: -; v_gene: TRBV19; j_gene: TRBJ2-3; CDR3aa: CASSIPEGRDTQYF
d_gene: TRBD1; v_gene: TRBV7-2; j_gene: TRBJ1-6; CDR3aa: CASSFPGGPNSPLHF
d_gene: TRBD1; v_gene: TRBV28; j_gene: -; CDR3aa: CASSSPGQGADYEQYF
d_gene: -; v_gene: TRBV5-1; j_gene: TRBJ1-4; CDR3aa: CASSLPGASTNEKLFF
d_gene: -; v_gene: TRBV2; j_gene: TRBJ1-2; CDR3aa: CASSGHRDGYTF
d_gene: -; v_gene: TRBV7-2; j_gene: TRBJ1-1; CDR3aa: CASSEGVGMGGTEAFF
d_gene: -; v_gene: TRBV7-2; j_gene: TRBJ1-2; CDR3aa: CASSLKIGYGYTF
d_gene: -; v_gene: TRBV28; j_gene: TRBJ2-6; CDR3aa: CASSFSNSGANVLTF
d_gene: TRBD2; v_gene: TRBV6-5; j_gene: TRBJ2-1; CDR3aa: CASSYGLARDNEQFF
d_gene: TRBD2; v_gene: TRBV14; j_gene: TRBJ2-5; CDR3aa: CASSKGLALETQYF
d_gene: -; v_gene: TRBV18; j_gene: TRBJ2-1; CDR3aa: CASSSPASSYNEQFF
d_gene: TRBD2; v_gene: TRBV27; j_gene: TRBJ2-3; CDR3aa: CASSPPASGSPSTDTQYF
d_gene: -; v_gene: TRBV23-1; j_gene: TRBJ1-6; CDR3aa: CASSRNLQGPRGPLHF
d_gene: -; v_gene: TRBV2; j_gene: TRBJ1-2; CDR3aa: CASSDLQGDGYTF
d_gene: -; v_gene: TRBV9; j_gene: TRBJ2-2; CDR3aa: CASSVGISGELFF
d_gene: -; v_gene: TRBV30; j_gene: TRBJ1-5; CDR3aa: CAWSAGAHSNQPQHF
d_gene: TRBD2; v_gene: TRBV6-1; j_gene: TRBJ2-3; CDR3aa: CASFWRGGTDTQYF
d_gene: TRBD2; v_gene: TRBV7-2; j_gene: TRBJ2-3; CDR3aa: CASSRGLAGGGTDTQYF